The 3 T cell receptor beta chains in this list originate from one sample, sequenced in a study of blood T cell repertoires in COVID-19. The method was immunoSEQ multiplex PCR; TCRdb's version includes in-frame clones alone and lacks a portion of them. The sample includes hundreds of thousands of clones, about 88% seen only once; the top ten take roughly 0.7%. Sequencing was carried out using peripheral blood. Receptor source: a man in his forties with acute or convalescent COVID-19.

This clone was recorded only once. V gene TRBV19 combines with J gene TRBJ1-1, with 7 bases that match TRBD1. Looked up from germline, CDR1 is LNHDA and CDR2 is SQIVND (reference sequence). J was trimmed by 4 bases and V by 3 bases; bases with no gene match: 11. The CDR3 extends over 16 amino acids. The CDR3 loop reads CASSITGQDGGTEAFF. CDR3 nucleotides: TGTGCCAGTAGTATCACCGGACAGGACGGAGGCACTGAAGCTTTCTTT.

The chain carries TRBV6-1 and TRBJ2-5, with D possibly matching TRBD1 (5 bases). This CDR3 region has 16 residues. Trimming removed 0 bases at V and 4 bases at J, with 15 bases between. From germline, CDR1 is MNHNS and CDR2 SASEGT. This CDR3 reads CASSEAVKGFPETQYF. Written as DNA, the CDR3 is TGTGCCAGCAGTGAAGCTGTTAAGGGGTTTCCAGAGACCCAGTACTTC.

The chain recombines TRBV27 with TRBJ2-7; TRBD1 matches 9 bases. The V gene end was trimmed by 4 bases and the J gene end by 5 bases; junction bases not matched to a gene: 9. The CDR3 runs to 15 residues. CDR1 is MNHEY, CDR2 SMNVEV, per germline (reference sequence). The CDR3 reads CASSSRRDRDNEQYF. The DNA of the CDR3 is TGTGCCAGCAGTTCCCGCCGGGACAGGGACAACGAGCAGTACTTC.